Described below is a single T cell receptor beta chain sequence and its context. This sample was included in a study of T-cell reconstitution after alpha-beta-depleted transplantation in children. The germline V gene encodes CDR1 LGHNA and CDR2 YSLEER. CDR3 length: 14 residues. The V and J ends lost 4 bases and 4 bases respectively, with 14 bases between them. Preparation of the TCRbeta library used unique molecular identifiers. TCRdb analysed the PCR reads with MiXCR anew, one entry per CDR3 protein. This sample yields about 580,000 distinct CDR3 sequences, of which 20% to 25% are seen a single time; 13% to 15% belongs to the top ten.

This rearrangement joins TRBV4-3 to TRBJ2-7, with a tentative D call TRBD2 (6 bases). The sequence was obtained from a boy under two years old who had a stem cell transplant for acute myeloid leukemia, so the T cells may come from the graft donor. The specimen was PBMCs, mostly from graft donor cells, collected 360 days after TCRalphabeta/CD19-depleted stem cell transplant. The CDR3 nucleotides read TGCGCCAGCAGCCGCGCGGGAACTAGTTACGAGCAGTACTTC. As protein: CASSRAGTSYEQYF.